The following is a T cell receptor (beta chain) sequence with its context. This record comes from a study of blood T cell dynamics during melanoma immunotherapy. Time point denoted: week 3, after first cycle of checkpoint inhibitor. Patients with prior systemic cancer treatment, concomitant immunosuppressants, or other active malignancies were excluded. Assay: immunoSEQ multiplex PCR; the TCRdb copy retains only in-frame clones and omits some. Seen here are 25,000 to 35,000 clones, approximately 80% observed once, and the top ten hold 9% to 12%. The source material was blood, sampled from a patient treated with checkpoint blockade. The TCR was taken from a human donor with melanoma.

The CDR3 region is CASSEEGPSGRAEAKNIQYF. DNA for the CDR3: TGTGCCAGCAGTGAAGAGGGGCCTAGCGGGAGGGCCGAAGCCAAAAACATTCAGTACTTC. The genes are TRBV6-1 and TRBJ2-4; TRBD2 matches 12 bases. J gave up 0 bases and V 1 base, and 10 bases lay outside the gene matches. Germline CDR1 reads MNHNS; CDR2 reads SASEGT. CDR3 length equals 20 residues.